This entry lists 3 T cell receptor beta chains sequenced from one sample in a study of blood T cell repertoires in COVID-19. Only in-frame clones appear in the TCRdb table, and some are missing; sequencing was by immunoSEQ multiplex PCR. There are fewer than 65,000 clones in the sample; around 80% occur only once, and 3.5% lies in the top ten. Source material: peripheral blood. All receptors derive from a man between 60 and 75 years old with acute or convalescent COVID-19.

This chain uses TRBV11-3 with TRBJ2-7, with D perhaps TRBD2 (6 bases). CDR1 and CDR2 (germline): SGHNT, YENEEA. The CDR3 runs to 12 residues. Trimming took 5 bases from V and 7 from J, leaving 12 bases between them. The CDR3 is CASSPGDSEQYF. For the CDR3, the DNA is TGTGCCAGCAGCCCGGGAGATTCGGAGCAGTACTTC.

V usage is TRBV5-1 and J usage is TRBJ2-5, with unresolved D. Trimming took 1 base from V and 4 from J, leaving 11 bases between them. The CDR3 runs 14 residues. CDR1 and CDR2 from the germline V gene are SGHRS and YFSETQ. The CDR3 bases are TGCGCCAGCAGCTTGTGGGCCCTACGAGAGACCCAGTACTTC. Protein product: CASSLWALRETQYF.

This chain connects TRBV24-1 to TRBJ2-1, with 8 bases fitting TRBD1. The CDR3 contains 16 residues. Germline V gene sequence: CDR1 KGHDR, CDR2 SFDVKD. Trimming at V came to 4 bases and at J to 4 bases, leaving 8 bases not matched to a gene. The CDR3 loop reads CATSDSDRGRYNEQFF. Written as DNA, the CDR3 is TGTGCCACCAGTGACTCAGACAGGGGACGATACAATGAGCAGTTCTTC.